This T cell receptor (beta chain) derives from a study of immune cell composition in non-small cell lung cancer. Sequencing used immunoSEQ multiplex PCR; TCRdb keeps in-frame clones, though not all of them. The repertoire holds about 3,300 clones, with roughly 72% as singletons. With V trimmed by 3 bases and J by 8 bases, 7 bases remained unmatched. The CDR3 has 15 amino acids. Germline V CDR1 and CDR2: SGHTA, FQGTGA. Normal lung was sampled as far from the tumour as possible, at least 3 cm. Source material: non-adjacent lung tissue. The gene calls are TRBV7-3 and TRBJ2-1, with 10 positions matching TRBD1. This clonotype was sampled from a human donor with non-small cell lung cancer. The CDR3 nucleotides read TGTGCCAGCAGCTTGGGACAGGGGTCGTTCGATGAGCAGTTCTTC. It translates to CASSLGQGSFDEQFF.